This T cell receptor beta chain was captured by sequencing in a study of blood T cell repertoires in COVID-19. Measured with immunoSEQ multiplex PCR; TCRdb has only the in-frame clones, and not every one. Of 300,000 to 400,000 clones in the sample, approximately 87% are singletons; the top ten hold roughly 6%. The CDR3 runs to 17 residues. Trimming stripped 0 bases from V and 3 bases from J, with 14 bases between. Per germline, CDR1 KGHDR and CDR2 SFDVKD. The source is a woman aged 45 to 65 with COVID-19, enrolled during active disease. Sequencing input: peripheral blood. The V and J genes are TRBV24-1 and TRBJ1-5; D not certain. DNA of the CDR3: TGTGCCACCAGTGATTTGGGTCTCACCGGGGTCAATCAGCCCCAGCATTTT. It specifies CATSDLGLTGVNQPQHF.